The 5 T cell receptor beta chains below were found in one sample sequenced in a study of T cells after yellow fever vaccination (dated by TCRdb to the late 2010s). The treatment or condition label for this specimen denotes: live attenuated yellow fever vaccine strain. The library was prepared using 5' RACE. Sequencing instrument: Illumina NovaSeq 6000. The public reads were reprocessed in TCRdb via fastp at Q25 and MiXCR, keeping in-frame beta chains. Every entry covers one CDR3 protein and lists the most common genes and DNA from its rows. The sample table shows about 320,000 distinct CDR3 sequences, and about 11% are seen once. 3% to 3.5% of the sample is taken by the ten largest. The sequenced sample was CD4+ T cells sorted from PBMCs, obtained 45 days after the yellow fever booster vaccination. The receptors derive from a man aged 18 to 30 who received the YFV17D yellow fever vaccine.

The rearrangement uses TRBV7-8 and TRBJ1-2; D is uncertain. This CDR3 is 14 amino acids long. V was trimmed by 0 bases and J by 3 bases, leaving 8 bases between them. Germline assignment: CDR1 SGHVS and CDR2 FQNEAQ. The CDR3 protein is CASSLAQWDYGYTF. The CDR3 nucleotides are TGTGCCAGCAGCTTAGCCCAGTGGGACTATGGCTACACCTTC.

DNA for the CDR3: TGCGCCAGCAGCCGCGACAGGGGGCGCACAGATACGCAGTATTTT. This translates into CASSRDRGRTDTQYF. The genes are TRBV4-3 and TRBJ2-3, with 10 bases that match TRBD1. The CDR3 sequence is 15 residues long. Looked up from germline, CDR1 is LGHNA and CDR2 is YSLEER. The V segment lost 4 bases and the J segment 1 base; nucleotides outside the gene matches: 2.

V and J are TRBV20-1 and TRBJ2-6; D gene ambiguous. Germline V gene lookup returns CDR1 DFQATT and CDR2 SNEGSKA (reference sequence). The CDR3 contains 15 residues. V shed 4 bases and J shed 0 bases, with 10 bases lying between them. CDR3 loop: CSATGRGSGANVLTF. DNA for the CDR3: TGCAGTGCTACCGGACGCGGCTCTGGGGCCAACGTCCTGACTTTC.

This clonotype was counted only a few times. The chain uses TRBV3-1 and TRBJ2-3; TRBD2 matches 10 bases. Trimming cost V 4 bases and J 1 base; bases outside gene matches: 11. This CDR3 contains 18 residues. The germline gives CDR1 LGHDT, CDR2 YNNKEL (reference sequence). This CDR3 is CASSLYSSGGPGTDTQYF. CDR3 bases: TGTGCCAGCAGCCTGTACTCTAGCGGGGGCCCGGGCACAGATACGCAGTATTTT.

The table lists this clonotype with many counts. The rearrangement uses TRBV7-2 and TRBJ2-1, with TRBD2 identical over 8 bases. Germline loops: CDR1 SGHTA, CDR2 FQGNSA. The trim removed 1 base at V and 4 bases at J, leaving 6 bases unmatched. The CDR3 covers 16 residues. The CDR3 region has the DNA TGTGCCAGCAGCTTAGGGGCGGGGGGACATTACAATGAGCAGTTCTTC. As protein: CASSLGAGGHYNEQFF.